This T cell receptor beta chain originates from a study of T cells after somatic rescue of genetic block. Germline V lookup: CDR1 MDHEN, CDR2 SYDVKM. The CDR3 totals 16 residues. Trimming took 2 bases from V and 1 from J, leaving 11 bases between them. Only in-frame clones appear in the TCRdb table, and some are missing; sequencing was by immunoSEQ multiplex PCR. Here the sample spans some 68,000 clones, approximately 91% being singletons. The receptor comes from a man younger than 45. V and J are TRBV28 and TRBJ2-2; the D gene could be TRBD1 or TRBD2 (5 bases each). Sequencing used peripheral blood mononuclear cells (PBMCs). The CDR3 DNA is TGTGCCAGCAGTTTAAGACCGGGGCGGAACACCGGGGAGCTGTTTTTT. Its protein is CASSLRPGRNTGELFF.